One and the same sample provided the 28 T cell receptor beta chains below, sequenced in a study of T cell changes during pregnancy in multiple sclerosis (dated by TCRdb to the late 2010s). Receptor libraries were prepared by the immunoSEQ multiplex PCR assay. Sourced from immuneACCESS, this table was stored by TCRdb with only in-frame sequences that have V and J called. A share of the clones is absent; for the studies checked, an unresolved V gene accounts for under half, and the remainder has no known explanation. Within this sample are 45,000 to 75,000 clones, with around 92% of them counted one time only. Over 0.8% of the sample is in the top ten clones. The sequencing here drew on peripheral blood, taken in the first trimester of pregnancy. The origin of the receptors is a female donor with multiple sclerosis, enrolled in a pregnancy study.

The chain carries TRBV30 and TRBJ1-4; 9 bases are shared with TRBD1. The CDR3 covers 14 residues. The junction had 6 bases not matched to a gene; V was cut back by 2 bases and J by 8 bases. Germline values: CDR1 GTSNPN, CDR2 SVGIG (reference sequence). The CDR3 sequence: CAWSLGDRAEKLFF. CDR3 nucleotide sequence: TGTGCCTGGAGTCTAGGGGACAGGGCAGAAAAACTGTTTTTT.

CDR3 nucleotides: TGCGCCAGCAGCTTGGGGGGACAGACCTACGAGCAGTACTTC. Translated, it gives CASSLGGQTYEQYF. The chain is built from TRBV5-1 and TRBJ2-7, with TRBD1 matching over 7 bases. The CDR3 extends over 14 amino acids. Germline loops: CDR1 SGHRS, CDR2 YFSETQ. Trimming at V came to 0 bases and at J to 2 bases, leaving 2 bases not matched to a gene.

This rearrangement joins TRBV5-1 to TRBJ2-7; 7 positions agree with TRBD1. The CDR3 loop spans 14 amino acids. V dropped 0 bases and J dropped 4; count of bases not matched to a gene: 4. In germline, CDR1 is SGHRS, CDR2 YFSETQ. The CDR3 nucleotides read TGCGCCAGCAGCTTGGAGGGGACAGCGTACGAGCAGTACTTC. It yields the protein CASSLEGTAYEQYF.

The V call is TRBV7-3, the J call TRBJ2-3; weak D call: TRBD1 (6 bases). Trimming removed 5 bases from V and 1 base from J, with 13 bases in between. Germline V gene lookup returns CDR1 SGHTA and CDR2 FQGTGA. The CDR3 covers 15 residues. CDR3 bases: TGTGCCAGCAGCCCCCTGGGGGCGCGCACAGATACGCAGTATTTT. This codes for CASSPLGARTDTQYF.

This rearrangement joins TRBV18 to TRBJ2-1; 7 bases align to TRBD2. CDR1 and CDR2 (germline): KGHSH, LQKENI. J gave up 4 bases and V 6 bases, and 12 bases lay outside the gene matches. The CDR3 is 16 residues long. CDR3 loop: CASSQAGQGLYNEQFF. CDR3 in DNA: TGTGCCAGCTCCCAAGCGGGGCAGGGTCTTTACAATGAGCAGTTCTTC.

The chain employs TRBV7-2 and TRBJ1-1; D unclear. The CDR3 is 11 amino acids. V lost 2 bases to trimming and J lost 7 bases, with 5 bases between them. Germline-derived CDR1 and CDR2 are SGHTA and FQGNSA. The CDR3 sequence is CASSLLVEAFF. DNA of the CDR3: TGTGCCAGCAGCTTATTAGTTGAAGCTTTCTTT.

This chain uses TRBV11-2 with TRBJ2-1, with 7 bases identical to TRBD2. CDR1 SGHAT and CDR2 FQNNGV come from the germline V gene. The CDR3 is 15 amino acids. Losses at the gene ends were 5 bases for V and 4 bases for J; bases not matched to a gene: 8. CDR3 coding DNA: TGTGCCAGCAGCCTCACAGGCGGGGGTTACAATGAGCAGTTCTTC. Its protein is CASSLTGGGYNEQFF.

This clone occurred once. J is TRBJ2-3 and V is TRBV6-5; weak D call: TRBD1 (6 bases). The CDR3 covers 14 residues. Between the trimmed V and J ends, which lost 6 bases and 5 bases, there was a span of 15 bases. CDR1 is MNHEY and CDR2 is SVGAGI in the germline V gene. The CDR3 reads CASSLTTGQDTQYF. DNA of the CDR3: TGTGCCAGCAGCCTGACGACAGGTCAAGATACGCAGTATTTT.

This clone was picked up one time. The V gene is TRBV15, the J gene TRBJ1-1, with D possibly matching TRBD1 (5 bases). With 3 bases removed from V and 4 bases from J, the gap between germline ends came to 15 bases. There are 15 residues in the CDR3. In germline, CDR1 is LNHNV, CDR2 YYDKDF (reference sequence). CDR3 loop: CATSSSPGGTTEAFF. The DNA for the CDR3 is TGTGCCACCAGCAGTTCACCTGGGGGGACCACTGAAGCTTTCTTT.

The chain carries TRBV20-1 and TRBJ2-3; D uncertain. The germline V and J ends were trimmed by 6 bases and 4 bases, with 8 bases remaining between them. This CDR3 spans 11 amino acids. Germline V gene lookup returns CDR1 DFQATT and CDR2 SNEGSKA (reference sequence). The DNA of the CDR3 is TGCAGTGCGAGTTTCGCAGATACGCAGTATTTT. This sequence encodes CSASFADTQYF.

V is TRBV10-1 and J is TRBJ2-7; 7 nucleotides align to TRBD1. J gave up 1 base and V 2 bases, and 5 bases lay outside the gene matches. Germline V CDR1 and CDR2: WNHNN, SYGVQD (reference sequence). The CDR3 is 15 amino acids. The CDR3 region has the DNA TGCGCCAGCAGTGAGGCGGACAGGAGGTCCTACGAGCAGTACTTC. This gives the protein CASSEADRRSYEQYF.

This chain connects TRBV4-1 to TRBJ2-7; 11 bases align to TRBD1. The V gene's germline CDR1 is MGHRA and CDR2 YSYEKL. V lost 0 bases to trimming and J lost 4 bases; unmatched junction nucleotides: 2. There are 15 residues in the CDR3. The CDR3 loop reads CASSQERDRGYEQYF. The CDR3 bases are TGCGCCAGCAGCCAAGAAAGGGACAGGGGGTACGAGCAGTACTTC.

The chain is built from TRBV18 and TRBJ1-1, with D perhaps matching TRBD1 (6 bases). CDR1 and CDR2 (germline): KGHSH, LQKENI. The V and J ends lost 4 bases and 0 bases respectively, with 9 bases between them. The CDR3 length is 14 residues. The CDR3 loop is CASSLQGLNTEAFF. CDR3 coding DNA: TGTGCCAGCTCACTACAGGGCCTGAACACTGAAGCTTTCTTT.

The CDR3 is CASSYYSGGGQPQHF. CDR3 DNA: TGTGCCAGCAGTTACTACTCGGGGGGCGGTCAGCCCCAGCATTTT. V is TRBV6-5 and J is TRBJ1-5; tentatively, D is TRBD1 (6 bases). V lost 1 base and J lost 6, with 13 bases in between. The germline V gene has CDR1 MNHEY and CDR2 SVGAGI. CDR3 length equals 15 residues.

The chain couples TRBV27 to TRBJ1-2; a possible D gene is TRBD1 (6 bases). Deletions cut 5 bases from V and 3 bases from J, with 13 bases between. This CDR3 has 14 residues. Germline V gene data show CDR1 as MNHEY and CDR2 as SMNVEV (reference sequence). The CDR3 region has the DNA TGTGCCAGCAGTCCAAGGACAGCAGACTATGGCTACACCTTC. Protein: CASSPRTADYGYTF.

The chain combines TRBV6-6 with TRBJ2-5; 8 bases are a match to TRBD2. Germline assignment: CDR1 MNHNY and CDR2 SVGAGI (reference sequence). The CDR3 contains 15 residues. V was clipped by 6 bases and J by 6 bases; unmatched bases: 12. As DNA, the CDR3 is TGTGCCAGCAGCCCCGCGGGAGGATTAGAGAAGACCCAGTACTTC. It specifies CASSPAGGLEKTQYF.

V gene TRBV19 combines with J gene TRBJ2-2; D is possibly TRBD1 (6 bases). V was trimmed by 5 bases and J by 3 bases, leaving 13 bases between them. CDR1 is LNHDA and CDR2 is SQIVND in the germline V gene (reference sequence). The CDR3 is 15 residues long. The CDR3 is CASSGAGDHTGELFF. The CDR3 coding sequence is TGTGCCAGTAGTGGCGCAGGGGACCACACCGGGGAGCTGTTTTTT.

In DNA form, the CDR3 reads TGTGCCAGCAGCACCGCGGGGATACAGGGGGCGAACGGGGAGCTGTTTTTT. Protein: CASSTAGIQGANGELFF. The chain couples TRBV5-4 to TRBJ2-2; 9 positions agree with TRBD1. This CDR3 comprises 17 residues. The V gene end was trimmed by 4 bases and the J gene end by 7 bases; junction bases not matched to a gene: 14. Germline values: CDR1 SGHNT, CDR2 YYREEE (reference sequence).

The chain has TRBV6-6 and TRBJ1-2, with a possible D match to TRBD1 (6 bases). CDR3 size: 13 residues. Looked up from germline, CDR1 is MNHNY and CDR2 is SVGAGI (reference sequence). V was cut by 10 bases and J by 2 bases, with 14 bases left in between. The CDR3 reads CAISPTGNYGYTF. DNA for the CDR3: TGTGCCATCTCACCCACAGGGAACTATGGCTACACCTTC.

CDR3 in amino acids: CASSLWAGRTEAFF. In DNA, the CDR3 is TGCGCCAGCAGCCTCTGGGCAGGGCGGACTGAAGCTTTCTTT. The chain recombines TRBV4-3 with TRBJ1-1; TRBD1 might be the D (5 bases). Germline CDR1 reads LGHNA; CDR2 reads YSLEER. V lost 4 bases, J lost 5 bases, and 14 bases lay in between. This CDR3 region has 14 residues.

The DNA for the CDR3 is TGTGCCAGCAGCGTTAGGGGTTTGGACACTGAAGCTTTCTTT. Translating gives CASSVRGLDTEAFF. J is TRBJ1-1 and V is TRBV7-2; possibly TRBD1 for D (5 bases). The CDR3 runs to 14 residues. With 5 bases removed from V and 3 bases from J, the gap between germline ends came to 13 bases. Germline V gives CDR1 SGHTA, CDR2 FQGNSA.

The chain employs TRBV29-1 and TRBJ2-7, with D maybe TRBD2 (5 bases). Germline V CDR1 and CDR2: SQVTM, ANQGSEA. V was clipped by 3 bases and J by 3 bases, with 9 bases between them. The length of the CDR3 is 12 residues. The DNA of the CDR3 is TGCAGCGTTGAGGTCGGGAACTACGAGCAGTACTTC. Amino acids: CSVEVGNYEQYF.

CDR3 DNA sequence: TGTGCCAGCAGCCAAGATCCAGGGGGAAGGGATTCACCCCTCCACTTT. This encodes CASSQDPGGRDSPLHF. The chain links TRBV4-2 to TRBJ1-6; 7 nucleotides align to TRBD1. With 0 bases clipped from V and 8 bases from J, the junction kept 7 bases outside the gene matches. The CDR3 is 16 amino acids. Germline loops: CDR1 LGHNA, CDR2 YNFKEQ.

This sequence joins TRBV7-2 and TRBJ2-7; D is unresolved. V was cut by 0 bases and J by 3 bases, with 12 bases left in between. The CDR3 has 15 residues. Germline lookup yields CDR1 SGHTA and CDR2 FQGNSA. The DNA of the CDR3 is TGTGCCAGCAGCTTAGCGCCTGGCACATACTACGAGCAGTACTTC. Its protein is CASSLAPGTYYEQYF.

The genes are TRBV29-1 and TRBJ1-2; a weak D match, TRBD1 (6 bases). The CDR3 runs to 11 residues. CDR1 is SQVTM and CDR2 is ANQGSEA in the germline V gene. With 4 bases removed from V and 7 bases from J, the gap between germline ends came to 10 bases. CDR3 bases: TGCAGCGTTGGTACAGGGTTTGGCTACACCTTC. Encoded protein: CSVGTGFGYTF.

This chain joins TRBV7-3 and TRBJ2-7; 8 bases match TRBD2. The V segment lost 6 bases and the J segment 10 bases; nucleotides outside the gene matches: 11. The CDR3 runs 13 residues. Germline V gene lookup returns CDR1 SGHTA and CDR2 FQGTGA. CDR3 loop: CASSSSPTSDQYF. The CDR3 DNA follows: TGTGCCAGCAGTTCAAGCCCGACTAGCGATCAGTACTTC.

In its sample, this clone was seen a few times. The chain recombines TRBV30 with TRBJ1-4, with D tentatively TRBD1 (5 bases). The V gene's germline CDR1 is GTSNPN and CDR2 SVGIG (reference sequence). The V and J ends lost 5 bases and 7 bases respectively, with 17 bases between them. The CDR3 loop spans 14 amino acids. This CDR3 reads CAWRPGTGGEKLFF. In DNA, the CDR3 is TGTGCCTGGCGGCCGGGGACGGGAGGTGAAAAACTGTTTTTT.

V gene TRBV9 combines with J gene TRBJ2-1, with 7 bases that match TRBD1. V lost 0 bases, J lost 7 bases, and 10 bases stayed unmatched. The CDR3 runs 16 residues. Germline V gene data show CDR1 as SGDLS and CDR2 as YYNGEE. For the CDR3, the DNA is TGTGCCAGCAGCGTAGGAGGGGGCCCCCAGCTGAATGAGCAGTTCTTC. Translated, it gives CASSVGGGPQLNEQFF.